This is a list of T cell receptor beta chains from one sample in a study of shared clonotypes between healthy human individuals. Assay: immunoSEQ multiplex PCR; the TCRdb copy retains only in-frame clones and omits some. The sample lists 2,100,000 or so clones, approximately 96% seen once, with less than 0.15% in the top ten. Sequencing was performed on naive CD4+ T cells sorted from blood. The receptors were gathered from a man aged 18 to 29 in good health. Both conserved end residues are part of each CDR3. Fields, in order: V gene, CDR3 protein.

>TRBV5-1
CASSAGQGWNTEAFF
>TRBV30
CAWSVVGTSTDTQYF
>TRBV6-5
CASSYVGAQNTEAFF
>TRBV19
CASSIELAYTGELFF
>TRBV7-6
CASSGQANTEAFF
>TRBV27
CASTTRSPRGRREKLFF
>TRBV27
CASSLSKGGETGRSPLHF
>TRBV28
CASSLPILGGAGGYTF
>TRBV28
CASIRGGQWNTEAFF
>TRBV6-5
CASSYSITGEGAFF
>TRBV5-1
CASSFRSQGTGETQYF
>TRBV6-1
CASRRQQETQYF
>TRBV6-6
CASSYSLGRTGNTIYF
>TRBV10-3
CAISEGGYGTEAFF
>TRBV28
CASQPGQGADTQYF
>TRBV4-1
CASSQGGGGRNEQFF
>TRBV4-1
CASSQDHRPHSNQPQHF
>TRBV19
CASSLSRKETQYF
>TRBV6-1
CASSEALRGGNQPQHF
>TRBV7-2
CASSLVVTQNTEAFF
>TRBV29-1
CSVVTLSAGLNEKLFF
>TRBV29-1
CSVGSGALEAFF
>TRBV5-1
CASSLSQGNTEAFF
>TRBV7-2
CASSHPSTGSSNQPQHF
>TRBV5-4
CASSLMGQVRERVHGYTF
>TRBV14
CASSQATLRGADEQYF